The 28 T cell receptor beta chains below come from one sample, sequenced in a study of blood T cell repertoires in COVID-19. Data came from immunoSEQ multiplex PCR; TCRdb stores just in-frame clones and leaves some out. The sample has some 200,000 clones; around nine tenths are singletons. The specimen was peripheral blood. These TCRs come from a man between 50 and 59 years old with COVID-19, enrolled during active disease.

This clone was detected only a few times. The V call is TRBV28, the J call TRBJ2-7; D may be TRBD1 (5 bases). Germline V gene lookup returns CDR1 MDHEN and CDR2 SYDVKM. V lost 3 bases to trimming and J lost 5 bases, with 11 bases between them. The CDR3 is 13 residues long. The CDR3 spells CASSFLGRNEQYF. Written as DNA, the CDR3 is TGTGCCAGCAGTTTTCTGGGGCGGAACGAGCAGTACTTC.

This clone has a handful of counts. The chain couples TRBV7-2 to TRBJ1-5; 7 bases agree with TRBD1. The CDR3 has 15 amino acids. Germline CDR1 and CDR2: SGHTA and FQGNSA. V lost 5 bases and J lost 3; bases outside the gene matches: 7. DNA for the CDR3: TGTGCCAGCAGCCGGGACAGCCTTGTCAATCAGCCCCAGCATTTT. Its translation: CASSRDSLVNQPQHF.

The rearrangement joins TRBV2 to TRBJ2-7; 7 nucleotides align to TRBD2. J lost 0 bases, V lost 5 bases, and 1 base had no gene match. There are 13 residues in the CDR3. Germline CDR1 SNHLY, CDR2 FYNNEI. The chain's CDR3 is CASSSGDSYEQYF. In DNA form, the CDR3 reads TGTGCCAGCAGTAGCGGGGACTCCTACGAGCAGTACTTC.

J is TRBJ1-5 and V is TRBV7-2; no firm D call. The CDR3 is 12 amino acids. The germline V gene has CDR1 SGHTA and CDR2 FQGNSA. Trimming shortened V by 5 bases and J by 3 bases, and 5 bases separated the two germline ends. CDR3 nucleotides: TGTGCCAGCAGCATACTCAATCAGCCCCAGCATTTT. It codes for CASSILNQPQHF.

The V and J genes are TRBV19 and TRBJ2-2, with D hard to call. Trimming shortened V by 1 base and J by 7 bases, and 13 bases separated the two germline ends. Germline lookup yields CDR1 LNHDA and CDR2 SQIVND (reference sequence). The CDR3 extends over 15 amino acids. The chain's CDR3 is CASSIAGAFSGELFF. The CDR3 DNA reads as TGTGCCAGTAGTATAGCCGGTGCCTTTAGCGGGGAGCTGTTTTTT.

The V and J genes are TRBV25-1 and TRBJ2-3; D is ambiguous. Germline CDR1 is MGHDK and CDR2 is SYGVNS. The CDR3 sequence is 15 residues long. The V end was cut by 1 base, the J end by 0 bases, with 8 bases between. The CDR3 loop is CASSEFYPSTDTQYF. CDR3 in DNA: TGTGCCAGCAGTGAATTCTATCCTAGCACAGATACGCAGTATTTT.

The chain couples TRBV7-8 to TRBJ2-3, with D uncertain. The V end was cut by 2 bases, the J end by 5 bases, with 2 bases between. The CDR3 consists of 11 residues. Germline V gene sequence: CDR1 SGHVS, CDR2 FQNEAQ. The CDR3 reads CASSLQDTQYF. The CDR3 nucleotides read TGTGCCAGCAGCTTACAAGATACGCAGTATTTT.

The chain is built from TRBV27 and TRBJ2-2, with 7 bases lining up with TRBD1. The CDR3 is 15 amino acids. The ends lost 6 bases at V and 1 base at J; junction bases unmatched: 5. Per germline, CDR1 MNHEY and CDR2 SMNVEV (reference sequence). CDR3 DNA: TGTGCCAGCAGAACGGGACAGAAGAACACCGGGGAGCTGTTTTTT. Encoded protein: CASRTGQKNTGELFF.

The CDR3 loop is CASSLWDNLRLEQFF. CDR3 DNA: TGTGCCAGCAGTTTGTGGGACAACCTCCGGCTCGAGCAGTTCTTC. The chain has TRBV28 and TRBJ2-1; a weak D match, TRBD1 (6 bases). The germline gives CDR1 MDHEN, CDR2 SYDVKM. This CDR3 contains 15 residues. V was shortened by 3 bases and J by 10 bases, with 19 bases between the two germline ends.

The V call is TRBV7-8, the J call TRBJ2-7; D unclear. The CDR3 has 15 amino acids. Trimming left V 1 base short and J 2 bases short, with 12 bases between. The V gene's germline CDR1 is SGHVS and CDR2 FQNEAQ. The CDR3 nucleotides are TGTGCCAGCAGCTTAGATGCCAGTTTTGCCTACGAGCAGTACTTC. Translation: CASSLDASFAYEQYF.

The chain joins TRBV28 to TRBJ2-1; 7 bases are a match to TRBD2. This CDR3 has 14 residues. The V gene's germline CDR1 is MDHEN and CDR2 SYDVKM. J was trimmed by 3 bases and V by 6 bases; bases with no gene match: 5. The DNA of the CDR3 is TGTGCCAGCAGACCTGGGGGGGGCTACAATGAGCAGTTCTTC. It is translated as CASRPGGGYNEQFF. Full variable domain (outside the CDR3, taken from reference TRBV28 and TRBJ2-1): DVKVTQSSRYLVKRTGEKVFLECVQDMDHENMFWYRQDPGLGLRLIYFSYDVKMKEKGDIPEGYSVSREKKERFSLILESASTNQTSMYLCASRPGGGYNEQFFGPGTRLTVL.

CDR3 region: CAIRPEVGEAFF. In DNA, the CDR3 is TGTGCCATCAGGCCCGAAGTCGGTGAAGCTTTCTTT. J is TRBJ1-1 and V is TRBV10-3; D is uncertain. The CDR3 has 12 residues. Trimming left V 6 bases short and J 7 bases short, with 12 bases between. Germline CDR1 reads ENHRY; CDR2 reads SYGVKD.

This clone was seen a handful of times. This chain links TRBV4-2 with TRBJ1-5; 7 nucleotides agree with TRBD1. Losses at the gene ends were 4 bases for V and 7 bases for J; bases not matched to a gene: 10. CDR1 is LGHNA, CDR2 YNFKEQ, per germline. The CDR3 totals 15 residues. The CDR3 loop reads CASSPGTEWGQPQHF. In DNA, the CDR3 is TGTGCCAGCAGCCCCGGGACAGAATGGGGACAGCCCCAGCATTTT.

The V and J genes are TRBV2 and TRBJ2-7; unclear D gene. The CDR3 totals 11 residues. Germline V gene data show CDR1 as SNHLY and CDR2 as FYNNEI. V lost 8 bases to trimming and J lost 4 bases, with 9 bases between them. CDR3 region: CASGLEYEQYF. The CDR3 bases are TGTGCCAGCGGTCTAGAGTACGAGCAGTACTTC.

This rearrangement joins TRBV7-8 to TRBJ2-2; 9 bases line up with TRBD2. Germline V gives CDR1 SGHVS, CDR2 FQNEAQ. Trimming cost V 1 base and J 7 bases; bases outside gene matches: 7. The CDR3 contains 16 residues. Here the CDR3 DNA reads TGTGCCAGCAGCTTAGGGGCGGGAGGGCCACACGGGGAGCTGTTTTTT. As protein: CASSLGAGGPHGELFF.

This chain joins TRBV29-1 and TRBJ2-2, with 8 nucleotides matching TRBD1. The length of the CDR3 is 14 residues. Germline V CDR1 and CDR2: SQVTM, ANQGSEA. CDR3 region: CSEKDRVVTGELFF. The DNA for the CDR3 is TGCAGTGAAAAGGACAGGGTAGTCACCGGGGAGCTGTTTTTT.

This chain links TRBV7-2 with TRBJ2-1, with TRBD2 matching 7 bases. CDR3 length: 15 amino acids. V lost 0 bases, J lost 2 bases, and 1 base stayed unmatched. The germline V gene has CDR1 SGHTA and CDR2 FQGNSA. The CDR3 region has the DNA TGTGCCAGCAGCTTAGCGGGAGGGCCCTACAATGAGCAGTTCTTC. Amino acid sequence: CASSLAGGPYNEQFF.

There are a few counts of this clone. This chain connects TRBV7-8 to TRBJ1-3; 7 bases align to TRBD1. The germline V gene has CDR1 SGHVS and CDR2 FQNEAQ. The CDR3 loop spans 14 amino acids. V lost 5 bases to trimming and J lost 2 bases; unmatched junction nucleotides: 3. CDR3 nucleotide sequence: TGTGCCAGCAGCCATGGGACAGCTGGAAACACCATATATTTT. Residues: CASSHGTAGNTIYF. Using reference TRBV7-8 and TRBJ1-3 for the parts outside the CDR3, the full variable domain is GAGVSQSPRYKVAKRGQDVALRCDPISGHVSLFWYQQALGQGPEFLTYFQNEAQLDKSGLPSDRFFAERPEGSVSTLKIQRTQQEDSAVYLCASSHGTAGNTIYFGEGSWLTVV.

This clone was found a few times. The chain employs TRBV28 and TRBJ1-4; a weak D match, TRBD1 (6 bases). The germline V gene has CDR1 MDHEN and CDR2 SYDVKM. The CDR3 extends over 13 amino acids. V was trimmed by 3 bases and J by 15 bases, leaving 17 bases between them. CDR3 loop: CASSLNREQVVFF. DNA for the CDR3: TGTGCCAGCAGTTTGAACAGGGAACAGGTGGTGTTTTTT.

This chain links TRBV12-5 with TRBJ2-7; D perhaps matches TRBD2 (5 bases). Trimming cost V 4 bases and J 6 bases, with 10 bases left between them. The germline V gene has CDR1 LGHNT and CDR2 FRNRAP. There are 12 residues in the CDR3. CDR3 coding DNA: TGTGCTAGTGGTTCCCTAGCCGCCGAGCAGTACTTC. It specifies CASGSLAAEQYF.

This chain links TRBV13 with TRBJ1-1; 10 bases map to TRBD1. V shed 2 bases and J 6 bases; nucleotides not matched to a gene: 21. Germline CDR1 reads PRHDT; CDR2 reads FYEKMQ (reference sequence). The CDR3 length is 20 residues. The CDR3 region is CASSLNIAFWTGGAFPEAFF. The CDR3 region has the DNA TGTGCCAGCAGCTTAAACATTGCGTTCTGGACAGGGGGAGCGTTCCCTGAAGCTTTCTTT.

This rearrangement joins TRBV4-3 to TRBJ2-1, with 7 bases that match TRBD1. Per germline, CDR1 LGHNA and CDR2 YSLEER. Trimming cost V 3 bases and J 7 bases; bases outside gene matches: 12. This CDR3 spans 16 amino acids. The chain's CDR3 is CASSQLDRVVGNEQFF. The CDR3 bases are TGCGCCAGCAGCCAGCTCGACAGGGTGGTGGGTAATGAGCAGTTCTTC.

The V call is TRBV12-5, the J call TRBJ2-1; D is possibly TRBD2 (6 bases). V lost 8 bases and J lost 0, with 11 bases in between. CDR3 size: 14 residues. The germline gives CDR1 LGHNT, CDR2 FRNRAP. For the CDR3, the DNA is TGTGCTAGTCTTGCGGGGAGCTCCTACAATGAGCAGTTCTTC. Amino acids: CASLAGSSYNEQFF.

V is TRBV21-1 and J is TRBJ2-7; the D call of TRBD1 is as the table states it, not checked on the DNA. TRBV21-1 is a documented pseudogene. There are 16 residues in the CDR3. CDR3 residues: CASSTLRDTRDYEQYF. The CDR3 nucleotides read TGTGCCAGCAGCACGCTACGGGACACGCGCGACTACGAGCAGTACTTC.

V is TRBV10-3 and J is TRBJ2-2, with D possibly being TRBD2 (5 bases). The CDR3 runs to 17 residues. V shed 0 bases and J shed 0 bases, with 11 bases lying between them. Germline values: CDR1 ENHRY, CDR2 SYGVKD. The chain's CDR3 is CAISESRSDSNTGELFF. DNA for the CDR3: TGTGCCATCAGTGAGTCAAGGTCGGACTCGAACACCGGGGAGCTGTTTTTT.

This rearrangement joins TRBV11-2 to TRBJ2-3, with 9 nucleotides matching TRBD2. The CDR3 spans 16 residues. Trimming removed 5 bases from V and 0 bases from J; junction bases left unmatched: 6. The V gene's germline CDR1 is SGHAT and CDR2 FQNNGV. The CDR3 loop reads CASSSSSGVSTDTQYF. For the CDR3, the DNA is TGTGCCAGCAGCAGCTCTAGCGGGGTTAGCACAGATACGCAGTATTTT.

CDR3 coding DNA: TGTGCCAGCAGCTCTACAAGCGGTAATGAGCAGTTCTTC. As protein: CASSSTSGNEQFF. The chain uses TRBV7-3 and TRBJ2-1; D is perhaps TRBD2 (5 bases). Between the trimmed V and J ends, which lost 4 bases and 7 bases, there was a span of 11 bases. Germline V gene sequence: CDR1 SGHTA, CDR2 FQGTGA. This CDR3 comprises 13 residues. Full variable domain (outside the CDR3, taken from reference TRBV7-3 and TRBJ2-1): GAGVSQTPSNKVTEKGKYVELRCDPISGHTALYWYRQSLGQGPEFLIYFQGTGAADDSGLPNDRFFAVRPEGSVSTLKIQRTERGDSAVYLCASSSTSGNEQFFGPGTRLTVL.

The chain combines TRBV6-5 with TRBJ2-7; TRBD1 might be the D (6 bases). With 5 bases removed from V and 3 bases from J, the gap between germline ends came to 11 bases. CDR3 size: 13 residues. Germline lookup yields CDR1 MNHEY and CDR2 SVGAGI. The CDR3 DNA reads TGTGCCAGCAGTAAGTCAGGGGTCTACGAGCAGTACTTC. Encoded protein: CASSKSGVYEQYF.